This TCR beta chain was observed in a study of blood T cell repertoires in COVID-19. Only in-frame clones appear in the TCRdb table, and some are missing; sequencing was by immunoSEQ multiplex PCR. The table records 63,000 or so clones, around 83% of them present only once. The receptor was isolated from a man between 65 and 85 years old with active COVID-19. Material: peripheral blood.

The CDR3 reads CASSLAGLAGGPGKNIQYF. The CDR3 bases are TGTGCCAGCAGCTTGGCGGGACTAGCGGGAGGGCCTGGCAAAAACATTCAGTACTTC. This sequence joins TRBV5-4 and TRBJ2-4, with 16 bases identical to TRBD2. The V gene's germline CDR1 is SGHNT and CDR2 YYREEE (reference sequence). Trimming removed 0 bases from V and 3 bases from J; junction bases left unmatched: 6. The length of the CDR3 is 19 residues.